Reported below is one TCR beta chain. This clone was recorded only once. Its antigen remains undetermined. Base quality data are lacking; no much larger clone is found one base away. Whole blood was collected in K2EDTA tubes by collaborating institutions according to the institutions' own protocols. For TCRbeta analysis, collaborator samples were shipped as frozen whole blood, as isolated PBMCs, or as DNA extracted from either sample type. The data originate from a study of blood T cell repertoires in COVID-19 (dated by TCRdb to 2020 to 2021). About the investigation overall: Samples from collaborators originated in the United States, Italy and Spain and spanned both the acute and convalescent phases of COVID-19. Subjects who had been exposed to COVID-19, were actively infected with it, or had recovered from it provided the deeply sampled blood TCRbeta repertoires that made up the dataset. The repertoires were made available in a free public database intended to serve as a resource for research on the immune response to SARS-CoV-2. The sample metadata nearly always contained a de-identified subject ID, COVID-19 status, age in years and sex. Samples came from the ongoing ImmuneRACE study (first 160 participants) plus 1,254 subjects from 6 global collaborators. Where HLA class I and class II types were available, the types were taken from metadata supplied by the sample provider, not from assay-based typing. The material from the prospective study consisted of cDNA or gDNA derived from T cells, B-cell-depleted T cells, or PBMCs. Study-level results and caveats: How much clinical and demographic metadata was included differed by source and by participant, and the metadata was provided uncurated.

A distance of 11 bases separates the germline ends of V and J, which lose 2 bases and 1 base respectively. The germline V gene provides CDR1 MGHDK and CDR2 SYGVNS. The CDR3 covers 15 residues, taking in both the cysteine and the phenylalanine. The read is trimmed to its CDR3 DNA, 45 bases read in frame from base 1. TCRbeta CDR3 regions were amplified from genomic DNA using the immunoSEQ Assay, a bias-controlled multiplex PCR. Under the source paper's analysis protocol: The number of nucleated cells in each sample was estimated from the amplification of reference gene primers within the assay. To quantify the absolute abundance of each unique TCRbeta CDR3 rearrangement, sequence reads were collapsed and filtered. For each sample, productive Simpson clonality was calculated as the square root of Simpson's diversity index over productive rearrangements. Sourced from immuneACCESS, this table was stored by TCRdb with only in-frame sequences that have V and J called. A share of the clones is absent; for the studies checked, an unresolved V gene accounts for under half, and the remainder has no known explanation. V and J calls and clone size are those listed in that table; D and trimming were worked out from the DNA. Present in this sample are about 160,000 clones, approximately 84% of which were seen just once. The ten biggest clones cover around a fifth of the sample.

The clonotype was recovered from a woman older than 75 with acute or convalescent COVID-19. Recombination linked TRBV25-1 to TRBJ1-2, with the D gene call left open. Sample: peripheral blood. DNA sequence: TGTGCCAGCAGTGAACAAAGAGGGTTTAACTATGGCTACACCTTC. Its product reads: CASSEQRGFNYGYTF.